The next 15 T cell receptor beta chains were all read from a single sample in a study of T cells in Graves' hyperthyroidism and ophthalmopathy. Regions amplified from RNA transcripts were the TCR beta CDR3 regions. The study used the HTBI primer set for a first-round RT-PCR of the TCR CDR3. One entry per CDR3 protein, called by TCRdb with MiXCR from the multiplex PCR reads. The sample lists around 250,000 distinct CDR3 sequences, about 17% seen once, with around 26% in the top ten. Sequences were obtained from blood. Receptors originate from a woman younger than 35 with Graves' ophthalmopathy.

This clonotype appeared many times. CDR3 coding DNA: TGCAGTGCTAGGGGGGGGCCTTATAGCAATCAGCCCCAGCATTTT. This codes for CSARGGPYSNQPQHF. The chain joins TRBV20-1 to TRBJ1-5; weak D call: TRBD1 (6 bases). The CDR3 loop spans 15 amino acids. Germline lookup yields CDR1 DFQATT and CDR2 SNEGSKA (reference sequence). V lost 3 bases and J lost 0, with 12 bases in between.

This clonotype occurred many times. This chain uses TRBV20-1 with TRBJ1-2; D gene unclear. V dropped 3 bases and J dropped 1 base, with 9 bases sitting between them. CDR3 size: 13 residues. Per the germline V gene, CDR1 is DFQATT and CDR2 is SNEGSKA (reference sequence). DNA of the CDR3: TGCAGTGCTAGCGCCAGAGTTAACTATGGCTACACCTTC. It codes for CSASARVNYGYTF.

This clonotype appeared many times. This chain joins TRBV20-1 and TRBJ2-7; D may be TRBD1 (6 bases). Trimming took off 1 base at V and 6 bases at J, with 19 bases between the two ends. The germline gives CDR1 DFQATT, CDR2 SNEGSKA (reference sequence). The length of the CDR3 is 15 residues. Here the CDR3 DNA reads TGCAGTGCTAGAGGGGGGAACAGGGTGACCCGCGAGCAGTACTTC. Translation gives CSARGGNRVTREQYF.

This clonotype was observed many times. The chain carries TRBV7-9 and TRBJ2-1, with D hard to call. Per the germline V gene, CDR1 is SEHNR and CDR2 is FQNEAQ (reference sequence). Trimming took off 1 base at V and 4 bases at J, with 8 bases between the two ends. CDR3 length equals 14 residues. CDR3 in DNA: TGTGCCAGCAGCTTAGTATCCATGTACAATGAGCAGTTCTTC. Translated, it gives CASSLVSMYNEQFF. Drawing the rest from reference TRBV7-9 and TRBJ2-1, the complete variable domain is DTGVSQNPRHKITKRGQNVTFRCDPISEHNRLYWYRQTLGQGPEFLTYFQNEAQLEKSRLLSDRFSAERPKGSFSTLEIQRTEQGDSAMYLCASSLVSMYNEQFFGPGTRLTVL.

There are many counts of this clonotype. The chain has TRBV20-1 and TRBJ2-7; tentatively, D is TRBD1 (6 bases). The CDR3 length is 18 residues. In germline, CDR1 is DFQATT, CDR2 SNEGSKA (reference sequence). Trimming pared 0 bases from V and 5 bases from J, leaving 26 bases between. The CDR3: CSARDTGRRGSVFHEQYF. The CDR3, as DNA: TGCAGTGCTAGAGATACAGGGCGAAGAGGGAGTGTATTCCACGAGCAGTACTTC.

The table lists this clonotype with many counts. This rearrangement joins TRBV28 to TRBJ1-5; D gene unclear. The CDR3 sequence is 16 residues long. Per germline, CDR1 MDHEN and CDR2 SYDVKM. V lost 5 bases and J lost 5, with 19 bases in between. CDR3 sequence (DNA): TGTGCCAGCAGTCTTCGGACCGTTACCGCGGATCAGCCCCAGCATTTT. Its protein is CASSLRTVTADQPQHF.

This clonotype was observed many times. The genes are TRBV6-1 and TRBJ2-7, with a tentative D call TRBD2 (6 bases). The germline gives CDR1 MNHNS, CDR2 SASEGT. This CDR3 has 14 residues. Trimming cost V 5 bases and J 2 bases, with 13 bases left between them. CDR3 protein: CASSYKEGTYEQYF. The CDR3 nucleotides read TGTGCCAGCAGTTACAAGGAGGGAACCTACGAGCAGTACTTC.

Concerning this clonotype: The junction differs from germline at one of its ends, possibly a read error. The rearrangement uses TRBV7-2 and TRBJ1-6; TRBD1 matches 10 bases. The CDR3 has 16 amino acids. CDR1 and CDR2 (germline): SGHTA, FQGNSA. CDR3 in DNA: TGTGCCAGCAGTTTAGGGACAGGGGCTGGTAATTCACCCCTCCACTTT. This encodes CASSLGTGAGNSPLHF.

The sample holds many counts of this clonotype. The V gene is TRBV20-1, the J gene TRBJ2-1; 8 bases are a match to TRBD1. The CDR3 extends over 14 amino acids. The germline CDR1 and CDR2 sequences are DFQATT and SNEGSKA (reference sequence). Trimming took 6 bases from V and 6 from J; bases not matched to a gene: 10. The CDR3 reads CSATKGTGGNEQFF. DNA for the CDR3: TGCAGTGCCACCAAAGGCACAGGGGGCAATGAGCAGTTCTTC.

This clonotype was seen repeatedly, ten times or more. The chain is built from TRBV5-1 and TRBJ1-1; 11 bases fit TRBD1. CDR3 length: 14 amino acids. The V gene's germline CDR1 is SGHRS and CDR2 YFSETQ. The V segment lost 9 bases and the J segment 5 bases; nucleotides outside the gene matches: 9. The CDR3 DNA is TGCGCCACCCGGGACAGGGGGGGGGAAACTGAAGCTTTCTTT. It yields the protein CATRDRGGETEAFF.

This clonotype was picked up many times. The chain uses TRBV20-1 and TRBJ2-1; 10 nucleotides match TRBD2. Germline assignment: CDR1 DFQATT and CDR2 SNEGSKA (reference sequence). CDR3 size: 15 residues. V was clipped by 6 bases and J by 4 bases; unmatched bases: 9. CDR3 amino acids: CSAAGTSVPYNEQFF. The CDR3 nucleotides read TGCAGTGCCGCCGGGACTAGCGTGCCTTACAATGAGCAGTTCTTC.

This clonotype was counted at least ten times. The chain has TRBV28 and TRBJ1-5; 7 bases map to TRBD1. CDR1 is MDHEN, CDR2 SYDVKM, per germline. The V gene end was trimmed by 4 bases and the J gene end by 0 bases; junction bases not matched to a gene: 6. The CDR3 runs 16 residues. In DNA, the CDR3 is TGTGCCAGCAGTTGGGGGACAGATGATAGCAATCAGCCCCAGCATTTT. It yields the protein CASSWGTDDSNQPQHF.

At least ten counts were recorded for this clonotype. The J gene is TRBJ2-1, the V gene TRBV4-1; the match to TRBD1 covers 9 bases. Trimming took 6 bases from V and 4 from J; bases not matched to a gene: 7. This CDR3 has 15 residues. CDR1 and CDR2 (germline): MGHRA, YSYEKL. The CDR3 DNA follows: TGCGCCAGCAGGAAGGGACAGGGAGCATACAATGAGCAGTTCTTC. This encodes CASRKGQGAYNEQFF.

There are many counts of this clonotype. This chain uses TRBV7-2 with TRBJ2-7; D gene ambiguous. The V gene's germline CDR1 is SGHTA and CDR2 FQGNSA. Trimming removed 1 base from V and 1 base from J, with 5 bases in between. CDR3 length equals 13 residues. CDR3 protein: CASSLVESYEQYF. CDR3 sequence (DNA): TGTGCCAGCAGCTTAGTTGAATCCTACGAGCAGTACTTC.

This clonotype came up a few times. This chain uses TRBV10-2 with TRBJ1-1, with TRBD1 matching over 8 bases. Germline assignment: CDR1 WSHSY and CDR2 SAAADI. The CDR3 is 15 amino acids. V dropped 9 bases and J dropped 1; count of bases not matched to a gene: 10. CDR3 residues: CARRGTGGSNTEAFF. CDR3 DNA: TGCGCCAGGCGGGGCACAGGGGGTTCGAACACTGAAGCTTTCTTT.